These 23 T cell receptor beta chains came from one sample sequenced in a study of identical twins. Using its own MiXCR run on the 5' RACE reads, TCRdb lists one record per CDR3 protein. The sample carries hundreds of thousands of distinct CDR3 sequences, over 9% recorded once. The same specimen was also included in a second study, on yellow fever vaccine responses in identical twins.

Sequenced input: PBMCs. Receptors originate from a woman aged 18-35 years in good health.

Here the CDR3 DNA reads TGCAGTGCTAGTGGCCCTCCTACAGATACGCAGTATTTT. Protein sequence: CSASGPPTDTQYF. The V and J genes are TRBV20-1 and TRBJ2-3; unclear D gene. The CDR3 sequence is 13 residues long. Trimming removed 3 bases from V and 3 bases from J, with 10 bases in between. CDR1 and CDR2 from the germline V gene are DFQATT and SNEGSKA (reference sequence).

The chain recombines TRBV2 with TRBJ2-3; a possible D gene is TRBD2 (6 bases). CDR3 length equals 14 residues. V shed 5 bases and J shed 0 bases, with 9 bases lying between them. Germline V gene lookup returns CDR1 SNHLY and CDR2 FYNNEI. The CDR3 DNA is TGTGCCAGCAGTTGGACTACGAGCACAGATACGCAGTATTTT. This translates into CASSWTTSTDTQYF.

This clonotype has a count of ten or more. The chain has TRBV11-3 and TRBJ2-1; D is unclear. Germline values: CDR1 SGHNT, CDR2 YENEEA. The germline V and J ends were trimmed by 0 bases and 0 bases, with 12 bases remaining between them. The length of the CDR3 is 17 residues. The CDR3 region has the DNA TGTGCCAGCAGCTTAGATCGTAGCAGGAGCTCCTACAATGAGCAGTTCTTC. Amino acids: CASSLDRSRSSYNEQFF.

This chain connects TRBV4-1 to TRBJ1-5, with TRBD1 as a possible D gene (6 bases). The CDR3 runs to 16 residues. V was clipped by 0 bases and J by 5 bases, with 14 bases between them. Germline values: CDR1 MGHRA, CDR2 YSYEKL. CDR3 amino acids: CASSQDPGQNYQPQHF. CDR3 sequence (DNA): TGCGCCAGCAGCCAAGATCCCGGACAGAACTATCAGCCCCAGCATTTT.

The chain uses TRBV5-1 and TRBJ2-2; 7 bases fit TRBD1. Trimming removed 4 bases from V and 0 bases from J; junction bases left unmatched: 3. Germline V gene data show CDR1 as SGHRS and CDR2 as YFSETQ. This CDR3 comprises 15 residues. CDR3 in DNA: TGCGCCAGCAGCCCGGGACAGCCGAACACCGGGGAGCTGTTTTTT. Translation gives CASSPGQPNTGELFF. Full variable domain (missing parts from reference TRBV5-1 and TRBJ2-2): KAGVTQTPRYLIKTRGQQVTLSCSPISGHRSVSWYQQTPGQGLQFLFEYFSETQRNKGNFPGRFSGRQFSNSRSEMNVSTLELGDSALYLCASSPGQPNTGELFFGEGSRLTVL.

This clonotype has only one observation. This rearrangement joins TRBV6-1 to TRBJ2-1; 8 nucleotides line up with TRBD2. Germline V CDR1 and CDR2: MNHNS, SASEGT. V lost 6 bases to trimming and J lost 5 bases; unmatched junction nucleotides: 9. This CDR3 is 15 amino acids long. The CDR3 DNA reads as TGTGCCAGCAGACAACCGGGACTAGATGACAATGAGCAGTTCTTC. This translates into CASRQPGLDDNEQFF.

The chain employs TRBV18 and TRBJ2-1; possibly TRBD1 or TRBD2 for D (5 bases each). Germline V gene lookup returns CDR1 KGHSH and CDR2 LQKENI. The V and J ends lost 3 bases and 10 bases respectively, with 16 bases between them. The CDR3 runs 14 residues. CDR3 in amino acids: CASSPPGRDGEQFF. The CDR3 nucleotides are TGTGCCAGCTCACCCCCTGGACGGGACGGCGAGCAGTTCTTC.

This clonotype showed up just a few times. CDR3 residues: CASREHLAVVRNNEQFF. The CDR3 bases are TGCGCCAGCAGGGAGCATCTGGCGGTAGTGAGGAACAATGAGCAGTTCTTC. J is TRBJ2-1 and V is TRBV10-2; no reliable D call. The germline V gene encodes CDR1 WSHSY and CDR2 SAAADI. The CDR3 extends over 17 amino acids. Trimming shortened V by 6 bases and J by 5 bases, and 23 bases separated the two germline ends.

This clonotype was observed a few times. The chain uses TRBV19 and TRBJ2-1; a weak D match, TRBD2 (5 bases). The germline V and J ends were trimmed by 7 bases and 9 bases, with 10 bases remaining between them. The CDR3 sequence is 11 residues long. Germline assignment: CDR1 LNHDA and CDR2 SQIVND (reference sequence). CDR3 bases: TGTGCCAGTAAATCCGGGATTGAGCAGTTCTTC. This encodes CASKSGIEQFF.

The gene calls are TRBV5-1 and TRBJ2-5; 9 bases align to TRBD1. Germline values: CDR1 SGHRS, CDR2 YFSETQ. The CDR3 consists of 15 residues. The J segment lost 4 bases and the V segment lost 4 bases, leaving 8 bases of the junction unmatched. The CDR3 protein is CASSTRDRVLETQYF. CDR3 nucleotides: TGCGCCAGCAGCACCCGGGACAGGGTGTTAGAGACCCAGTACTTC.

A word on this clonotype: A read error is possible here, since a much larger clone lies one base away. The gene calls are TRBV7-2 and TRBJ2-1; D is possibly TRBD1 (5 bases). The CDR3 is 15 amino acids. Germline CDR1 SGHTA, CDR2 FQGNSA. The V end was cut by 5 bases, the J end by 8 bases, with 19 bases between. The CDR3 DNA sequence: TGTGCCAGCAGCATAGTCGGGCCAGGGTCCCATGAGCAGTTCTTC. This codes for CASSIVGPGSHEQFF.

The chain links TRBV5-1 to TRBJ2-7; possibly TRBD1 for D (6 bases). This CDR3 region has 15 residues. V shed 0 bases and J shed 4 bases, with 14 bases lying between them. Looked up from germline, CDR1 is SGHRS and CDR2 is YFSETQ. In DNA, the CDR3 is TGCGCCAGCAGCTTGGGGCAGGGGCTTGTGTACGAGCAGTACGTC. Translated: CASSLGQGLVYEQYV.

V usage is TRBV12-3 or TRBV12-4 and J usage is TRBJ1-5; weak D call: TRBD1 (6 bases). V lost 2 bases and J 7 bases, leaving 15 bases between the germline ends. This CDR3 spans 15 amino acids. CDR3 bases: TGTGCCAGCAGTTTACGGGGGGCTGTTGAACAGCCCCAGCATTTT. It is translated as CASSLRGAVEQPQHF.

The sample holds many counts of this clonotype. DNA of the CDR3: TGTGCCAGCAGTGAAGCCAGCCACGATGGCTACACCTTC. Its protein product is CASSEASHDGYTF. This rearrangement joins TRBV2 to TRBJ1-2; the D is unclear. The V end lost 0 bases, the J end lost 6 bases, and 8 bases lay between the germline ends. The CDR3 has 13 residues. CDR1 and CDR2 from the germline V gene are SNHLY and FYNNEI.

The V call is TRBV15, the J call TRBJ2-3, with a tentative D call TRBD2 (5 bases). Deletions cut 5 bases from V and 4 bases from J, with 7 bases between. The CDR3 spans 12 residues. Per the germline V gene, CDR1 is LNHNV and CDR2 is YYDKDF (reference sequence). CDR3 DNA sequence: TGTGCCACCAGCTCAGCGGCAGATACGCAGTATTTT. Encoded protein: CATSSAADTQYF.

This clonotype was seen a handful of times. This chain connects TRBV12-3 or TRBV12-4 to TRBJ1-5; D is undetermined. The CDR3 totals 14 residues. V was trimmed by 5 bases and J by 4 bases, leaving 12 bases between them. CDR3 sequence (DNA): TGTGCCAGCAGTCCCGACACGAAAAATCAGCCCCAGCATTTT. Protein product: CASSPDTKNQPQHF.

This clonotype came up many times. V gene TRBV7-8 combines with J gene TRBJ1-2; tentative D call: TRBD1 (5 bases). Looked up from germline, CDR1 is SGHVS and CDR2 is FQNEAQ. V was trimmed by 5 bases and J by 3 bases, leaving 13 bases between them. This CDR3 is built from 14 residues. CDR3 nucleotides: TGTGCCAGCAGCCCGACGGGGACTCACTATGGCTACACCTTC. Translating it yields CASSPTGTHYGYTF.

The CDR3 protein is CASSYGLADNEQFF. The CDR3 DNA sequence: TGCGCCAGCAGCTACGGACTAGCGGACAATGAGCAGTTCTTC. The rearrangement links TRBV5-1 to TRBJ2-1, with 10 bases fitting TRBD2. The germline V gene has CDR1 SGHRS and CDR2 YFSETQ. The CDR3 has 14 amino acids. The V gene end was trimmed by 3 bases and the J gene end by 5 bases; junction bases not matched to a gene: 2. The variable domain in full, completed from reference TRBV5-1 and TRBJ2-1, reads KAGVTQTPRYLIKTRGQQVTLSCSPISGHRSVSWYQQTPGQGLQFLFEYFSETQRNKGNFPGRFSGRQFSNSRSEMNVSTLELGDSALYLCASSYGLADNEQFFGPGTRLTVL.

This clonotype has just a few counts. The J gene is TRBJ2-7, the V gene TRBV11-2; 7 bases agree with TRBD1. Germline loops: CDR1 SGHAT, CDR2 FQNNGV. The length of the CDR3 is 13 residues. V was pared by 6 bases and J by 4 bases, with 6 bases of the junction left unmatched. CDR3 amino acids: CASSRQGKYEQYV. The CDR3 DNA is TGTGCCAGCAGTCGACAGGGTAAATACGAGCAGTACGTC.

The gene calls are TRBV2 and TRBJ2-3, with D uncertain. This CDR3 has 16 amino acids. Looked up from germline, CDR1 is SNHLY and CDR2 is FYNNEI. Trimming removed 2 bases at V and 2 bases at J, with 14 bases between. DNA of the CDR3: TGTGCCAGCAGTGAAAAGGAGCGCAGCCACACAGATACGCAGTATTTT. Translation: CASSEKERSHTDTQYF.

V gene TRBV2 combines with J gene TRBJ2-1, with 7 bases identical to TRBD2. Trimming removed 6 bases from V and 8 bases from J; junction bases left unmatched: 7. The CDR3 runs 13 residues. The V gene's germline CDR1 is SNHLY and CDR2 FYNNEI. The CDR3 spells CASSGLGGDEQFF. The CDR3 DNA follows: TGTGCCAGCAGCGGACTAGGCGGCGATGAGCAGTTCTTC.

This sequence joins TRBV19 and TRBJ2-2, with no clear D. CDR1 is LNHDA, CDR2 SQIVND, per germline (reference sequence). This CDR3 is 15 amino acids long. V was trimmed by 2 bases and J by 0 bases, leaving 7 bases between them. The CDR3 protein is CASSILQSNTGELFF. The CDR3 DNA follows: TGTGCCAGTAGTATATTGCAATCGAACACCGGGGAGCTGTTTTTT.

This clonotype was seen repeatedly, ten times or more. This chain uses TRBV5-1 with TRBJ2-3; TRBD2 matches at 8 bases. J lost 3 bases, V lost 0 bases, and 3 bases had no gene match. This CDR3 comprises 15 residues. The germline gives CDR1 SGHRS, CDR2 YFSETQ. The CDR3 region is CASSLVSGVTDTQYF. The DNA for the CDR3 is TGCGCCAGCAGCTTGGTTAGCGGGGTTACAGATACGCAGTATTTT.